A selection of T cell receptor beta chains follows, all from one sample in a study of response to subunit inactivated influenza vaccine. TCRdb used MiXCR to reprocess the RT-PCR reads, holding one entry per CDR3 protein. The sample yields hundreds of thousands of distinct CDR3 sequences, about 7.6% seen once. Sequencing used PBMCs from blood, obtained less than 25 months after vaccination. The receptors come from a man aged 50 to 69 who received an inactivated influenza vaccine. The CDR3 runs from the conserved cysteine through the conserved F or W. Fields, in order: CDR3 length, J gene, clone size, V gene, CDR3 protein. The size of a clone is reported for some rows only, either as once, few or many, or as a class for expanded clones.

16 TRBJ2-6 - TRBV5-4 CASSPGWVSGANVLTF
17 TRBJ2-1 few TRBV18 CASSPQGLAGVLNEQFF
14 TRBJ2-7 few TRBV6-1 CASSDGTEYYEQYF
15 TRBJ2-3 - TRBV28 CASRTSGMAADTQYF
13 TRBJ1-1 few TRBV28 CASNHPKNTEAFF
14 TRBJ2-7 many TRBV28 CASSWSGGPIEQYF
14 TRBJ1-3 - TRBV9 CASSEQGALDTIYF
16 TRBJ2-3 few TRBV6-5 CASSSNPLAGGRTQYF
11 TRBJ1-1 few TRBV29-1 CSVGWGVEAFF
13 TRBJ2-7 - TRBV11-2 CASSRPSVHEQYF
17 TRBJ1-2 - TRBV4-3 CASSPGLQWTPNYGYTF